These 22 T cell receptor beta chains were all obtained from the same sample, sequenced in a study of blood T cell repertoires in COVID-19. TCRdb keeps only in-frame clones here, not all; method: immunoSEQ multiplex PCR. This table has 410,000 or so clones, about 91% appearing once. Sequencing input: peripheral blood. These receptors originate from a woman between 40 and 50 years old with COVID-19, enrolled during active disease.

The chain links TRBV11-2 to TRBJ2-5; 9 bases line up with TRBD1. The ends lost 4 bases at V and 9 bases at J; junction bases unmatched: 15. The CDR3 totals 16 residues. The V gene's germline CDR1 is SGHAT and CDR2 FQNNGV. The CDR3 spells CASSSPVRDRQGAQYF. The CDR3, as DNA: TGTGCCAGCAGCTCTCCCGTAAGAGACAGACAGGGGGCCCAGTACTTC.

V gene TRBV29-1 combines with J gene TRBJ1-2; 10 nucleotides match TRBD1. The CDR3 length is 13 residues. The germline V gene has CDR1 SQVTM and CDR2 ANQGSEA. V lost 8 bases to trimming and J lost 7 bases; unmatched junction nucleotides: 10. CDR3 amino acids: CSSDLGTGVGYTF. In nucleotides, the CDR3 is TGCAGCTCTGACTTGGGGACAGGGGTTGGCTACACCTTC.

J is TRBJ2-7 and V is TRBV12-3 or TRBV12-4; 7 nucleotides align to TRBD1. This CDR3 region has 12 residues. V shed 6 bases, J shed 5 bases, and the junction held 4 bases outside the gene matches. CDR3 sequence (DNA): TGTGCCAGCAGCATGACAGGGAACGAGCAGTACTTC. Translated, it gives CASSMTGNEQYF.

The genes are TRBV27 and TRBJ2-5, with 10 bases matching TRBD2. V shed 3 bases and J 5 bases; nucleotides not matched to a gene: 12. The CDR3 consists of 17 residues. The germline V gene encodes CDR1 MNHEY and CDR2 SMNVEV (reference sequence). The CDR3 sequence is CASSFYPEREGWETQYF. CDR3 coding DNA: TGTGCCAGCAGTTTTTACCCAGAGCGGGAGGGCTGGGAGACCCAGTACTTC.

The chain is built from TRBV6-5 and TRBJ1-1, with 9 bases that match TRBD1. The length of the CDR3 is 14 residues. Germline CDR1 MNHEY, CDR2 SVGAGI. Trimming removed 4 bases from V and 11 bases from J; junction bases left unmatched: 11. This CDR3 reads CASSSYFQTGGAFF. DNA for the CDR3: TGTGCCAGCAGTTCCTACTTTCAGACAGGGGGGGCTTTCTTT.

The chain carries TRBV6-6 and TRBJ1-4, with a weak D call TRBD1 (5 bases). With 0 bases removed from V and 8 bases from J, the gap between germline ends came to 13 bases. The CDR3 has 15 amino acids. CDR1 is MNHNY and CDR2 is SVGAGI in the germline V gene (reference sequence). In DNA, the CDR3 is TGTGCCAGCAGTTACTCCGGGCAGGGCGGAGAAAAACTGTTTTTT. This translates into CASSYSGQGGEKLFF.

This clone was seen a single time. The DNA of the CDR3 is TGCAGCGTTGCCGGGCAGGGGACTGAAGCTTTCTTT. It codes for CSVAGQGTEAFF. V gene TRBV29-1 combines with J gene TRBJ1-1; perhaps TRBD1 as D (6 bases). CDR1 and CDR2 (germline): SQVTM, ANQGSEA. V dropped 4 bases and J dropped 5 bases, with 11 bases sitting between them. The CDR3 length is 12 residues.

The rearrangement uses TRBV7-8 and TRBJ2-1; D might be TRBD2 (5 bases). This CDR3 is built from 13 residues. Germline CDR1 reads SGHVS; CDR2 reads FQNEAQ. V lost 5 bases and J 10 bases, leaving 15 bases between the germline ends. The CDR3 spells CASSLRARGEQFF. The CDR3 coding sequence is TGTGCCAGCAGCCTCCGGGCCCGAGGGGAGCAGTTCTTC.

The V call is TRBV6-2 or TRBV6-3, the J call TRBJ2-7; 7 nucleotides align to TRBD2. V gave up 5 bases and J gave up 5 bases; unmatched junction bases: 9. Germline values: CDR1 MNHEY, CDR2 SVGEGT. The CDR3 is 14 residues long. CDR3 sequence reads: CASSGRGLLHEQYF. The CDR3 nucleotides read TGTGCCAGCAGTGGGAGGGGACTTCTCCACGAGCAGTACTTC.

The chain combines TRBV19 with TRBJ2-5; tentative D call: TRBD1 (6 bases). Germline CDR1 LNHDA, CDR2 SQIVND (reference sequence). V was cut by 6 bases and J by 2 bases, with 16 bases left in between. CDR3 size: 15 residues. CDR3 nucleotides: TGTGCCAGTAGAAATCTACAGGGAGTTCAAGAGACCCAGTACTTC. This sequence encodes CASRNLQGVQETQYF.

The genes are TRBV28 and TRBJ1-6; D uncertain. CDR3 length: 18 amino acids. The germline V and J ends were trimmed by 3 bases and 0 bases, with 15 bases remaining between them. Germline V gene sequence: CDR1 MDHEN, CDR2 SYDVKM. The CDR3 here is CASSFGQLRSSYNSPLHF. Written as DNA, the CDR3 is TGTGCCAGCAGTTTTGGCCAACTACGAAGCTCCTATAATTCACCCCTCCACTTT.

As DNA, the CDR3 is TGTGCCAGCAGTTTCCGACTAGCGGGAAGCACAGATACGCAGTATTTT. The encoded protein is CASSFRLAGSTDTQYF. The chain links TRBV27 to TRBJ2-3; 11 bases fit TRBD2. The CDR3 spans 16 residues. The V gene end was trimmed by 3 bases and the J gene end by 0 bases; junction bases not matched to a gene: 2. Germline-derived CDR1 and CDR2 are MNHEY and SMNVEV (reference sequence).

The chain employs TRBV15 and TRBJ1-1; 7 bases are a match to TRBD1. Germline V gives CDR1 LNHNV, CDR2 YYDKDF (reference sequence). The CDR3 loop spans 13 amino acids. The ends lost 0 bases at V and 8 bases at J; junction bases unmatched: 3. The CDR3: CATSRDEGAEAFF. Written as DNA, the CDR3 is TGTGCCACCAGCAGAGATGAGGGGGCAGAAGCTTTCTTT.

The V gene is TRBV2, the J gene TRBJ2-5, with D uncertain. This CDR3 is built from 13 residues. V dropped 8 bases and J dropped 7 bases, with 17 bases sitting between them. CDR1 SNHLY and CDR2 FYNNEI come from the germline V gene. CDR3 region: CASALSLRATQYF. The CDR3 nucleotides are TGTGCCAGCGCTCTATCGTTGCGTGCGACCCAGTACTTC.

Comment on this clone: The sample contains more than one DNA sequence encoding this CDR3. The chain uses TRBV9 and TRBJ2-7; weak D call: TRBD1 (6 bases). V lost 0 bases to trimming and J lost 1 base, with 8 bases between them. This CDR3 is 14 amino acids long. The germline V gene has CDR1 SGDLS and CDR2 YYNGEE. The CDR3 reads CASSVGQASYEQYF. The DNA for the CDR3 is TGTGCCAGCAGCGTAGGACAGGCTTCCTACGAGCAGTACTTC.

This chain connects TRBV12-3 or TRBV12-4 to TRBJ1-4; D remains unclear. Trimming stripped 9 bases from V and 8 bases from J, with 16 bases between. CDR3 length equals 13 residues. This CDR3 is CASSQSKREKLFF. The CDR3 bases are TGTGCCAGTTCTCAAAGTAAGCGGGAAAAACTGTTTTTT.

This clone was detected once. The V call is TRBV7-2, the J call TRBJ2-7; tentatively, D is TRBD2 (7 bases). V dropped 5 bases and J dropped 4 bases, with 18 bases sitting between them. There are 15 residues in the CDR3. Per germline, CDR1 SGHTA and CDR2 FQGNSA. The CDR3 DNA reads TGTGCCAGCAGCCCCTCCTTTGGGGGGGCATACGAGCAGTACTTC. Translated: CASSPSFGGAYEQYF.

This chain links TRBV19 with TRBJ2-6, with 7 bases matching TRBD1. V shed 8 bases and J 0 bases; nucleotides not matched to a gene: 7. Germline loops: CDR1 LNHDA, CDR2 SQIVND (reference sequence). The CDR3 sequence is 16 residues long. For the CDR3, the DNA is TGTGCCAGTGGCCCAAGGGGGCCCTCTGGGGCCAACGTCCTGACTTTC. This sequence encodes CASGPRGPSGANVLTF.

The CDR3 sequence is CASSLSGKNYEQFF. The CDR3 nucleotides read TGTGCCAGCAGCTTAAGCGGGAAAAATTATGAGCAGTTCTTC. The genes are TRBV11-2 and TRBJ2-1, with 7 positions matching TRBD2. The CDR3 contains 14 residues. The germline V gene encodes CDR1 SGHAT and CDR2 FQNNGV. V shed 2 bases and J 8 bases; nucleotides not matched to a gene: 6.

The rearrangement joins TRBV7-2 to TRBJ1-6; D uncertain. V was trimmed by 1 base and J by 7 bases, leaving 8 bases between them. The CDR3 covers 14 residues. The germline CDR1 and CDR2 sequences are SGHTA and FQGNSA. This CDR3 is CASSLVSRNSPLHF. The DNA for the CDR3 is TGTGCCAGCAGCTTAGTGTCCAGGAATTCACCCCTCCACTTT.

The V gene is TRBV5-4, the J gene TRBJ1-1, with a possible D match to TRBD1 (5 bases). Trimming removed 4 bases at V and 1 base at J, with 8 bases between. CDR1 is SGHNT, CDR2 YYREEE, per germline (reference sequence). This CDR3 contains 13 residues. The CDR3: CASSADRNTEAFF. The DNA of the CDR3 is TGTGCCAGCAGCGCCGACAGGAACACTGAAGCTTTCTTT.

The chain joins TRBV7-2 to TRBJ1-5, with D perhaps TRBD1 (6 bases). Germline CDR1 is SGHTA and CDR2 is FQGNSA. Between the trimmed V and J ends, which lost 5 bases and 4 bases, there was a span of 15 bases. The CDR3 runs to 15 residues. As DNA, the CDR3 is TGTGCCAGCAGCCTCATACAGGGCCTTAATCAGCCCCAGCATTTT. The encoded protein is CASSLIQGLNQPQHF.